This entry lists 24 T cell receptor beta chains sequenced from one sample in a study of CD8 T cells in ankylosing spondylitis. TCRdb itself ran the 5' RACE reads through MiXCR, one entry per CDR3 protein. The repertoire holds about 260,000 distinct CDR3 sequences, with roughly a quarter as singletons. Sequenced input: blood, either unsorted or a sorted T cell fraction (not recorded which). The receptors stem from a male donor with ankylosing spondylitis or in good health (not recorded which).

This clonotype was observed a few times. The rearrangement uses TRBV20-1 and TRBJ2-7; D assignment may be TRBD1 or TRBD2 (5 bases each). The CDR3 has 15 residues. Germline-derived CDR1 and CDR2 are DFQATT and SNEGSKA (reference sequence). Trimming shortened V by 7 bases and J by 3 bases, and 22 bases separated the two germline ends. The DNA of the CDR3 is TGCAGTGGGACTCTAAATCAGGGTCCGCTCTACGAGCAGTACTTC. This codes for CSGTLNQGPLYEQYF.

V is TRBV12-3 or TRBV12-4 and J is TRBJ2-5; 10 bases line up with TRBD2. CDR3 length: 16 amino acids. The V segment lost 7 bases and the J segment 1 base; nucleotides outside the gene matches: 9. This CDR3 is CASTASGTSAQETQYF. CDR3 in DNA: TGTGCCAGCACCGCCTCCGGGACTAGCGCCCAAGAGACCCAGTACTTC.

This clonotype has at least ten counts. The chain has TRBV3-1 and TRBJ1-2; D is perhaps TRBD1 (6 bases). The germline CDR1 and CDR2 sequences are LGHDT and YNNKEL (reference sequence). CDR3 length equals 14 residues. Trimming left V 3 bases short and J 8 bases short, with 16 bases between. CDR3 bases: TGTGCCAGCAGCCAGTCACAGGGATTTTGGGGCTACACCTTC. Translating gives CASSQSQGFWGYTF.

The chain uses TRBV6-2 or TRBV6-3 and TRBJ2-7; D unresolved. This CDR3 has 11 residues. V dropped 3 bases and J dropped 6 bases, with 6 bases sitting between them. Germline V gives CDR1 MNHEY, CDR2 SVGEGT. The CDR3 sequence: CASSYYTEQYF. CDR3 coding DNA: TGTGCCAGCAGTTATTACACCGAGCAGTACTTC.

V and J are TRBV20-1 and TRBJ2-1; D is uncertain. Trimming took off 5 bases at V and 9 bases at J, with 5 bases between the two ends. CDR3 length: 9 amino acids. CDR1 and CDR2 from the germline V gene are DFQATT and SNEGSKA (reference sequence). The CDR3 protein is CSARGEQFF. DNA of the CDR3: TGCAGTGCTCGTGGTGAGCAGTTCTTC.

Note on this clonotype: At one end the junction does not follow the germline gene, possibly because of a read error. The CDR3 nucleotides are TGTGCCAGCAGCCGTGACAGCTCTGAGGCCAACGTCCTGACTTTC. It encodes CASSRDSSEANVLTF. This chain uses TRBV28 with TRBJ2-6; a possible D gene is TRBD1 (5 bases). CDR3 size: 15 residues. In germline, CDR1 is MDHEN, CDR2 SYDVKM.

The gene calls are TRBV20-1 and TRBJ2-1; TRBD1 is a possible D gene (6 bases). Trimming pared 3 bases from V and 0 bases from J, leaving 15 bases between. This CDR3 spans 16 amino acids. CDR1 DFQATT and CDR2 SNEGSKA come from the germline V gene (reference sequence). The CDR3 coding sequence is TGCAGTGCTAGCATAGGGGGACACAGCTCCTACAATGAGCAGTTCTTC. Its protein product is CSASIGGHSSYNEQFF.

The chain carries TRBV6-1 and TRBJ2-1; 8 nucleotides align to TRBD1. Germline lookup yields CDR1 MNHNS and CDR2 SASEGT. V lost 4 bases and J lost 6; bases outside the gene matches: 5. The CDR3 spans 14 residues. The CDR3 bases are TGTGCCAGCAGTGCCGGACAGGGCCCCAATGAGCAGTTCTTC. It specifies CASSAGQGPNEQFF.

In the case of this clonotype: A read error may be the cause here, since a much bigger clone is one base away. This chain uses TRBV27 with TRBJ2-3; D may be TRBD2 (6 bases). CDR1 and CDR2 from the germline V gene are MNHEY and SMNVEV (reference sequence). There are 15 residues in the CDR3. V gave up 6 bases and J gave up 3 bases, with 16 bases separating them. CDR3 coding DNA: TGTGCCAGCAGACGGGAGAGGGCTGCGACAGATACGCAGTATTTT. It encodes CASRRERAATDTQYF.

In its sample, this clonotype was seen many times. The CDR3 is CASSPTDSNQPQHF. In DNA form, the CDR3 reads TGTGCCAGCAGCCCGACGGATAGCAATCAGCCCCAGCATTTT. V is TRBV12-3 or TRBV12-4 and J is TRBJ1-5, with no clear D. The CDR3 runs 14 residues. V was pared by 6 bases and J by 0 bases, with 9 bases between.

The chain combines TRBV20-1 with TRBJ2-1; 9 nucleotides match TRBD2. The CDR3 covers 14 residues. Germline lookup yields CDR1 DFQATT and CDR2 SNEGSKA (reference sequence). Germline trimming cut 5 bases from V and 6 bases from J; bases unmatched to any gene: 8. The CDR3 reads CSASAGGRVNEQFF. The CDR3 nucleotides are TGCAGTGCTTCAGCGGGGGGCAGGGTCAATGAGCAGTTCTTC.

This clonotype showed up many times. This sequence joins TRBV20-1 and TRBJ1-1; D is unresolved. The ends were cut back, 3 bases at V and 3 bases at J, with 5 bases in the middle. The CDR3 is made up of 11 amino acids. Per the germline V gene, CDR1 is DFQATT and CDR2 is SNEGSKA (reference sequence). The CDR3 loop is CSARRDTEAFF. CDR3 nucleotide sequence: TGCAGTGCTAGGAGGGACACTGAAGCTTTCTTT.

For the CDR3, the DNA is TGTGCCAGCTCACCTCAGCGTGGGGGATCCTACGAGCAGTACTTC. Encoded protein: CASSPQRGGSYEQYF. The chain employs TRBV18 and TRBJ2-7; D could derive from TRBD1 or TRBD2 (5 bases each). The germline V gene encodes CDR1 KGHSH and CDR2 LQKENI. V was shortened by 3 bases and J by 1 base, with 13 bases between the two germline ends. The CDR3 consists of 15 residues.

This clonotype has ten or more counts. This chain uses TRBV3-1 with TRBJ1-4; no clear D gene. The germline V gene has CDR1 LGHDT and CDR2 YNNKEL (reference sequence). This CDR3 spans 12 amino acids. Trimming shortened V by 11 bases and J by 7 bases, and 14 bases separated the two germline ends. For the CDR3, the DNA is TGTGCCTCGGAGGGTCTAGGTGAAAAACTGTTTTTT. Protein product: CASEGLGEKLFF.

This clonotype was detected ten times or more. The chain is built from TRBV5-1 and TRBJ2-2, with TRBD1 matching over 8 bases. The V segment lost 4 bases and the J segment 6 bases; nucleotides outside the gene matches: 14. The CDR3 is 17 residues long. Germline CDR1 and CDR2: SGHRS and YFSETQ. The chain's CDR3 is CASSPATWTGSAGELFF. DNA for the CDR3: TGCGCCAGCAGCCCCGCTACCTGGACAGGGAGCGCCGGGGAGCTGTTTTTT.

This clonotype was counted many times. The J gene is TRBJ1-5, the V gene TRBV24-1, with 9 bases that match TRBD1. V shed 4 bases and J 6 bases; nucleotides not matched to a gene: 9. Germline lookup yields CDR1 KGHDR and CDR2 SFDVKD. The CDR3 consists of 16 residues. CDR3 in amino acids: CATSDPDRGLGQPQHF. DNA of the CDR3: TGTGCCACCAGTGACCCGGACAGGGGATTGGGTCAGCCCCAGCATTTT.

This clonotype turned up a few times. The J gene is TRBJ2-3, the V gene TRBV20-1; no reliable D call. CDR3 length equals 11 residues. V lost 3 bases and J lost 2, with 3 bases in between. Germline V gene sequence: CDR1 DFQATT, CDR2 SNEGSKA (reference sequence). CDR3 amino acids: CSASATDTQYF. DNA for the CDR3: TGCAGTGCTAGTGCCACAGATACGCAGTATTTT.

This clonotype was counted at least ten times. The CDR3 DNA reads as TGTGCCAGCAGGAAGGATATTGCGGGCTACACCTTC. Amino acids: CASRKDIAGYTF. The chain couples TRBV12-3 or TRBV12-4 to TRBJ1-2, with D uncertain. The CDR3 consists of 12 residues. V lost 6 bases and J lost 8, with 13 bases in between.

Ten or more counts support this clonotype. The chain employs TRBV6-6 and TRBJ1-3; D not certain. Germline V gene lookup returns CDR1 MNHNY and CDR2 SVGAGI (reference sequence). The CDR3 loop spans 13 amino acids. V was trimmed by 4 bases and J by 4 bases, leaving 8 bases between them. For the CDR3, the DNA is TGTGCCAGCAGTTCAGGACGCGGAAACACCATATATTTT. Amino acid sequence: CASSSGRGNTIYF.

This clonotype was recorded a few times. Its ends do not fully match the called genes, so a read error is possible. V is TRBV6-5 and J is TRBJ2-1; weak D call: TRBD2 (5 bases). Germline V CDR1 and CDR2: MNHEY, SVGAGI. This CDR3 has 16 residues. The CDR3 loop is CASSDSSALGAGEQFF. The CDR3 DNA sequence: TGTGCCAGCAGTGACTCTTCTGCCTTGGGAGCCGGTGAGCAGTTCTTC.

The chain joins TRBV6-5 to TRBJ1-2, with D perhaps TRBD1 (6 bases). CDR1 MNHEY and CDR2 SVGAGI come from the germline V gene. The CDR3 runs to 15 residues. Deletions cut 2 bases from V and 5 bases from J, with 15 bases between. The CDR3 bases are TGTGCCAGCAGTTACAGGAGGACAGAGGTGTATGGCTACACCTTC. Protein: CASSYRRTEVYGYTF.

In this sample, this clonotype turned up many times. The chain carries TRBV2 and TRBJ2-3; tentative D call: TRBD1 (5 bases). V gave up 7 bases and J gave up 5 bases, with 13 bases separating them. This CDR3 contains 13 residues. Germline V gene lookup returns CDR1 SNHLY and CDR2 FYNNEI. This chain's CDR3 is CASNARAGDTQYF. The CDR3 DNA sequence: TGTGCCAGCAATGCCAGGGCAGGAGATACGCAGTATTTT.

This clonotype showed up many times. J is TRBJ2-1 and V is TRBV20-1; D may be TRBD1 or TRBD2 (5 bases each). Per the germline V gene, CDR1 is DFQATT and CDR2 is SNEGSKA (reference sequence). This CDR3 contains 13 residues. The V and J ends lost 6 bases and 4 bases respectively, with 13 bases between them. DNA of the CDR3: TGCAGTGCCCGGGGACCGCTTTACAATGAGCAGTTCTTC. It specifies CSARGPLYNEQFF.

This clonotype came up many times. The V call is TRBV12-3 or TRBV12-4, the J call TRBJ2-3; D uncertain. V lost 8 bases to trimming and J lost 5 bases, with 5 bases between them. This CDR3 has 10 residues. DNA of the CDR3: TGTGCCAGCGCATTAGATACGCAGTATTTT. Residues: CASALDTQYF.